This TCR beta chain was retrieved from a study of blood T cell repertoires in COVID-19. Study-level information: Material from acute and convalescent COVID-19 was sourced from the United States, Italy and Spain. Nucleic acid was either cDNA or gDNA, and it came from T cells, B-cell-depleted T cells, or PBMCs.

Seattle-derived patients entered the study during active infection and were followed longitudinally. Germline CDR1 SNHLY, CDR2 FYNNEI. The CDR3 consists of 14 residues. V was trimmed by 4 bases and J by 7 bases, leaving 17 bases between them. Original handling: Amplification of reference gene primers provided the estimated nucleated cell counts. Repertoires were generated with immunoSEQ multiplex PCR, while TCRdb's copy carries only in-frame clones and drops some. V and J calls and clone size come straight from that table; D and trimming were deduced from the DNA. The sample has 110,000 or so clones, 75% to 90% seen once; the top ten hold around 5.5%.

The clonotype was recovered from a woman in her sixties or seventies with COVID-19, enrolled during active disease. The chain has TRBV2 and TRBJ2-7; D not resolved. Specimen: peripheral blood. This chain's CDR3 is CASSGQAYIEEQYF. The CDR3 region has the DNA TGTGCCAGCAGTGGGCAGGCCTACATCGAAGAGCAGTACTTC.